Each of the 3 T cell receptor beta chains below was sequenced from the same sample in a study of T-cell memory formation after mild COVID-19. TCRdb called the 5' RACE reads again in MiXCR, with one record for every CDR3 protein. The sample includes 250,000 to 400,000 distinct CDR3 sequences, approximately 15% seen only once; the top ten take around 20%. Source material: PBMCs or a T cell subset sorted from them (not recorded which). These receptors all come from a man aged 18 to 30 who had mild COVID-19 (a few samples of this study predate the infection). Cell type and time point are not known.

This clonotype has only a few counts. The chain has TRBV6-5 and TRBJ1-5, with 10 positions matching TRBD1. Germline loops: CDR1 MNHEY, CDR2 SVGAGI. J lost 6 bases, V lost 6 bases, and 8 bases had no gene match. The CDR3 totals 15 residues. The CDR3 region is CASSRSGQGGQPQHF. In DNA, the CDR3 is TGTGCCAGCAGCCGCTCCGGACAGGGGGGTCAGCCCCAGCATTTT.

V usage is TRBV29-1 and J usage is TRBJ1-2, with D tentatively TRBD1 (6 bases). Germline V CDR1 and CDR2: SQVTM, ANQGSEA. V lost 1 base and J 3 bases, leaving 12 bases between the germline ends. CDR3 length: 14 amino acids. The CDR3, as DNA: TGCAGCGTTGAAGCGGCAGGGGATTACTATGGCTACACCTTC. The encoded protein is CSVEAAGDYYGYTF.

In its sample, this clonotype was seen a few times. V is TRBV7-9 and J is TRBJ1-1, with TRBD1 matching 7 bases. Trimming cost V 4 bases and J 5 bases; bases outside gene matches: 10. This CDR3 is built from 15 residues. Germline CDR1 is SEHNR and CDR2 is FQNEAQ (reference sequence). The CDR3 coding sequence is TGTGCCAGCAGCTCTACAGGGGAGAAGCGGACTGAAGCTTTCTTT. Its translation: CASSSTGEKRTEAFF.